This TCR beta chain appears in the sequencing data of a study of blood T cell repertoires in COVID-19. This CDR3 spans 12 amino acids. Trimming removed 4 bases at V and 6 bases at J, with 9 bases between. Original analysis: How many nucleated cells were present was estimated from reference gene primer amplification. The protocol was immunoSEQ multiplex PCR, while the TCRdb copy is restricted to in-frame clones and leaves out a portion. The V and J calls and clone size are taken from that table; D and trimming were inferred from the DNA. The data show under 70,000 clones, 80% to 90% seen once. The source of this sequence is a young woman with acute or convalescent COVID-19. The chain has TRBV12-3 or TRBV12-4 and TRBJ1-1; D gene unclear. Sequencing was performed on peripheral blood. CDR3 residues: CASSSGLAEAFF. In DNA, the CDR3 is TGTGCCAGCAGTTCGGGTCTAGCTGAAGCTTTCTTT.